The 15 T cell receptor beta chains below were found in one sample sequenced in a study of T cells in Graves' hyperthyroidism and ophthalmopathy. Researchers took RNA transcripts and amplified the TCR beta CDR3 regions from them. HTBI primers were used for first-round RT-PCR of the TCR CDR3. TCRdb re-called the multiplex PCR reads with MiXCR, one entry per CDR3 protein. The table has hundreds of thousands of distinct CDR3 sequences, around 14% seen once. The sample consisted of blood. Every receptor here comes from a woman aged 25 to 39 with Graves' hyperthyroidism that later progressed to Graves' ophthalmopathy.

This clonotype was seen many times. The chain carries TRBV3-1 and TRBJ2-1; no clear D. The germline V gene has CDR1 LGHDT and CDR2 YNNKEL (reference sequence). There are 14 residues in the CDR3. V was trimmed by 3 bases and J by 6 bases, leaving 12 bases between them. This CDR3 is CASSHVNSANEQFF. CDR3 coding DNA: TGTGCCAGCAGCCACGTGAATTCGGCCAATGAGCAGTTCTTC.

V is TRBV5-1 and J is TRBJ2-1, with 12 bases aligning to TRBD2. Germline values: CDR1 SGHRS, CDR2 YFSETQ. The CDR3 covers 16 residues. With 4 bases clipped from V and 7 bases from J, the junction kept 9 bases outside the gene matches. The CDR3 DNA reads TGCGCCAGCAGCCAACTGACTAGCGGGAGTGGAAATGAGCAGTTCTTC. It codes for CASSQLTSGSGNEQFF.

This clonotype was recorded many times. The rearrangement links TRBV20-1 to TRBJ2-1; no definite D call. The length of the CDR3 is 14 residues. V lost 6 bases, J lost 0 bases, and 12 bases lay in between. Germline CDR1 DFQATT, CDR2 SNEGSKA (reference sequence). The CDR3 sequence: CSALYSSSYNEQFF. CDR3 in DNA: TGCAGTGCCCTCTACTCTAGCTCCTACAATGAGCAGTTCTTC.

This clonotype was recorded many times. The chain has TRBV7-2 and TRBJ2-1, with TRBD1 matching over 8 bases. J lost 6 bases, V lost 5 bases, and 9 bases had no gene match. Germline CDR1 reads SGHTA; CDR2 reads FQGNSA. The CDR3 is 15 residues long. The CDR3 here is CASSERQGMGNEQFF. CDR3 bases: TGTGCCAGCAGCGAGAGACAGGGGATGGGCAATGAGCAGTTCTTC.

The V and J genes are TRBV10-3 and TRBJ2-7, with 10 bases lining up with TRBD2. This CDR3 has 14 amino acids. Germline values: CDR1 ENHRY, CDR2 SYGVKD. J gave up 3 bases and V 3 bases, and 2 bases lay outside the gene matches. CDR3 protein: CAISDLAGGYEQYF. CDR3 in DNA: TGTGCCATCAGTGATTTAGCGGGAGGCTACGAGCAGTACTTC.

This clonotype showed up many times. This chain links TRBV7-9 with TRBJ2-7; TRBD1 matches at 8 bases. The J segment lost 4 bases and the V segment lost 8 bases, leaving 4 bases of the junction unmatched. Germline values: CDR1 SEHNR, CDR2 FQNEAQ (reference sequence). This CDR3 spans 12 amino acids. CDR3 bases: TGTGCCAGCGGCAGGGGGCCTTACGAGCAGTACTTC. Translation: CASGRGPYEQYF.

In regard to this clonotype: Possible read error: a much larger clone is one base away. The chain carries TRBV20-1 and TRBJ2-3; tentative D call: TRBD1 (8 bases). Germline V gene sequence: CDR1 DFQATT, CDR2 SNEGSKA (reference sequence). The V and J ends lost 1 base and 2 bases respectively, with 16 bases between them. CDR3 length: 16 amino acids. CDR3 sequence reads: CSARGGGTGLTDTQYF. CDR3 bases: TGCAGTGCTAGAGGGGGAGGGACAGGACTCACAGATACGCAGTATTTT.

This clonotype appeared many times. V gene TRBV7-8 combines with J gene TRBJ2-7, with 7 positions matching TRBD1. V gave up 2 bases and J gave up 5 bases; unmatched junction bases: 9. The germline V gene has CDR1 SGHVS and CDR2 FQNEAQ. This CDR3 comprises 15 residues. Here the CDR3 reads CASSLPTTGPNEQYF. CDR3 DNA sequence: TGTGCCAGCAGCTTACCCACGACAGGGCCCAACGAGCAGTACTTC.

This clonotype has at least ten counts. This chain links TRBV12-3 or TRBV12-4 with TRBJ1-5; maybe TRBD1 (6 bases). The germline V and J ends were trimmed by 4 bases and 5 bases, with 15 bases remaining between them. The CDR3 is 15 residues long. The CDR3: CASSSDSRLYQPQHF. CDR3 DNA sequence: TGTGCCAGCAGTTCGGACAGTCGATTATATCAGCCCCAGCATTTT.

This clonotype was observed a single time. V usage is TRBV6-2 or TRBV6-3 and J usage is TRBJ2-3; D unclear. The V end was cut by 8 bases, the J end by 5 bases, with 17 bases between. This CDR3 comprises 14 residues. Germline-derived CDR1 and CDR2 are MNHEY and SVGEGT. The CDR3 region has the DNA TGTGCCAGCGGTCCGTGGGCTGAAGTAGATACGCAGTATTTT. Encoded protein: CASGPWAEVDTQYF.

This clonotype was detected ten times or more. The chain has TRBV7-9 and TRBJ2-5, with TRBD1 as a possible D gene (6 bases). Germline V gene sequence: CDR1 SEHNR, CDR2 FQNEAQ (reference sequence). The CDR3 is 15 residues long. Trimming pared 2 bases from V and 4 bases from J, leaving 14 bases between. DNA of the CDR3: TGTGCCAGCAGCTTACCAACAGGGCGCGGAGAGACCCAGTACTTC. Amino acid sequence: CASSLPTGRGETQYF.

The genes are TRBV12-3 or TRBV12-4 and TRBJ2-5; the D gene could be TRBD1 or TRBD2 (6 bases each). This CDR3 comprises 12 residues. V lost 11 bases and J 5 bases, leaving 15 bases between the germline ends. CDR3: CAGRGADETQYF. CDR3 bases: TGTGCCGGAAGGGGGGCCGACGAGACCCAGTACTTC.

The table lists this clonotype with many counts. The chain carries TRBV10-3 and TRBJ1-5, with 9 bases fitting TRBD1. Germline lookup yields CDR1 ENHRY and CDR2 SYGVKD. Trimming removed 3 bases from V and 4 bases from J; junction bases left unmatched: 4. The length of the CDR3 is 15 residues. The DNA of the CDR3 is TGTGCCATCAGTGACGGGGACAGGGTTAATCAGCCCCAGCATTTT. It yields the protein CAISDGDRVNQPQHF.

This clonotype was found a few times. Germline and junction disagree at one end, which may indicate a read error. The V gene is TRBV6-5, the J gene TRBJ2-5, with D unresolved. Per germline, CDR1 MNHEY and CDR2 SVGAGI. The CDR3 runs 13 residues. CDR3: CANSYGTEETQYF. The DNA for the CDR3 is TGTGCCAACAGTTACGGCACCGAAGAGACCCAGTACTTC.

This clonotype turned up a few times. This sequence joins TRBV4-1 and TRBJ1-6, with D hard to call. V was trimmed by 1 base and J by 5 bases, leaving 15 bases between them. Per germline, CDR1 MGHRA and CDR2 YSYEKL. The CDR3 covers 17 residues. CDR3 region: CASSQVTDSNDNSPLHF. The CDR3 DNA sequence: TGCGCCAGCAGCCAAGTAACAGATTCGAACGATAATTCACCCCTCCACTTT.